Sequencing of this T cell receptor (beta chain) was carried out in a study of tumor-infiltrating lymphocytes in primary liver carcinoma. The CDR3 has 11 residues. Germline V lookup: CDR1 SGHTA, CDR2 FQGTGA. Trimming cost V 7 bases and J 10 bases; bases outside gene matches: 7. The researchers produced TCR beta cDNA from 500 ng total RNA with a constant-region primer. It was through three nested multiplex PCR rounds of slightly modified ARM-PCR that TCR beta libraries arose. Researchers ran the first two PCR rounds for ten to eleven cycles each with TRBV1-TRBV30 forward primers and a C-beta reverse primer. TCRdb passed the multiplex PCR reads through MiXCR, listing each CDR3 protein once. The table has approximately 79,000 distinct CDR3 sequences, approximately 70% seen once. Both RNA and DNA were isolated together from about 20-30 mg of bulk tissue that had not been sorted.

The chain combines TRBV7-3 with TRBJ2-7; 7 bases map to TRBD2. The source is a man in his forties with primary liver carcinoma and hepatitis B virus infection. What was sequenced was liver tumor tissue from sampling region 4. Subset meaning: tumor region T4, right-lateral pole. As DNA, the CDR3 is TGTGCCAGCAACCGGGGGGACCCTCAGTACTTC. The encoded protein is CASNRGDPQYF.